The clone carrying this T cell receptor (beta chain) was seen ten or more times. What it recognizes is unknown. This record belongs to a study of CD8 T cells in ankylosing spondylitis. Library preparation for TCR beta used quantitative 5'-RACE with molecular barcodes. TCRdb itself ran the 5' RACE reads through MiXCR, one entry per CDR3 protein. In the table there are around 150,000 distinct CDR3 sequences, 25% to 35% of which are singletons. The length of the CDR3 is 13 residues. Germline lookup yields CDR1 KGHSH and CDR2 LQKENI. Trimming cost V 8 bases and J 3 bases, with 13 bases left between them. Study-wide points: Both synovial fluid and blood in reactive arthritis had previously been reported to carry some motif variants. Blood from ankylosing spondylitis patients appeared to carry a characteristic roughly eight-variant TCR beta motif. The study looked at matched synovial fluid samples from ankylosing spondylitis patients. Disease-linked clones were reported to be significantly enriched there.

This TCR came from a male donor with ankylosing spondylitis. V is TRBV18 and J is TRBJ1-2, with a possible D match to TRBD1 (5 bases). The sample consisted of synovial fluid, either unsorted or a sorted T cell fraction (not recorded which). In DNA, the CDR3 is TGTGCCAGCACCAGGGACCGAGACTATGGCTACACCTTC. Its protein is CASTRDRDYGYTF.